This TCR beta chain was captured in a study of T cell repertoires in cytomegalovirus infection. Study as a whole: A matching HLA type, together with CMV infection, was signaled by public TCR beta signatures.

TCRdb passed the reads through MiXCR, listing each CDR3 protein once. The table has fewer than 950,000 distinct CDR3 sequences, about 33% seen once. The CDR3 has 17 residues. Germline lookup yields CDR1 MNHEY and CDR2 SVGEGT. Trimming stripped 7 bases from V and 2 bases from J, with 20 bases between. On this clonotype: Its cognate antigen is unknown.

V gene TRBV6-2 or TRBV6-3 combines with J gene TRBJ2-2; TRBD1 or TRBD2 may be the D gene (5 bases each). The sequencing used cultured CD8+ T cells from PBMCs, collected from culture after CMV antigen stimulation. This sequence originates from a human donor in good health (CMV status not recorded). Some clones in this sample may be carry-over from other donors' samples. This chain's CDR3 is CASTPIRDPVNTGELFF. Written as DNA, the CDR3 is TGTGCCAGCACCCCTATCCGGGACCCCGTAAACACCGGGGAGCTGTTTTTT.